These 3 T cell receptor beta chains were all obtained from the same sample, sequenced in a study of shared clonotypes between healthy human individuals. TCRdb's copy holds only in-frame clones and misses some; the assay was immunoSEQ multiplex PCR. The sample holds around 2.1 million clones, more than 90% seen once. Sequenced sample: naive CD4+ T cells sorted from blood. The subset here: CD45RA+ positively selected. Receptors were obtained from a man aged 18 to 30 in good health.

This chain joins TRBV2 and TRBJ2-5, with 8 positions matching TRBD1. Trimming cost V 5 bases and J 5 bases; bases outside gene matches: 10. This CDR3 is 15 amino acids long. Germline CDR1 is SNHLY and CDR2 is FYNNEI. CDR3 nucleotide sequence: TGTGCCAGCAGTCTCGGGACAGGTGATTCGGAGACCCAGTACTTC. Its protein is CASSLGTGDSETQYF. Variable domain in full (rest from reference TRBV2 and TRBJ2-5): EPEVTQTPSHQVTQMGQEVILRCVPISNHLYFYWYRQILGQKVEFLVSFYNNEISEKSEIFDDQFSVERPDGSNFTLKIRSTKLEDSAMYFCASSLGTGDSETQYFGPGTRLLVL.

As regards this clone: Other DNA sequences within the sample encode an identical CDR3. The CDR3 DNA is TGCGCCAGCAGCTTCGGTCAGAACACTGAAGCTTTCTTT. Translation gives CASSFGQNTEAFF. The genes are TRBV5-1 and TRBJ1-1; no definite D call. V lost 2 bases and J 1 base, leaving 6 bases between the germline ends. The CDR3 sequence is 13 residues long. CDR1 is SGHRS, CDR2 YFSETQ, per germline. The whole variable domain, remainder taken from reference TRBV5-1 and TRBJ1-1, is KAGVTQTPRYLIKTRGQQVTLSCSPISGHRSVSWYQQTPGQGLQFLFEYFSETQRNKGNFPGRFSGRQFSNSRSEMNVSTLELGDSALYLCASSFGQNTEAFFGQGTRLTVV.

V gene TRBV6-6 combines with J gene TRBJ1-2; D is perhaps TRBD1 (5 bases). The V and J ends lost 6 bases and 3 bases respectively, with 5 bases between them. The CDR3 has 11 amino acids. Germline lookup yields CDR1 MNHNY and CDR2 SVGAGI (reference sequence). The CDR3 protein is CASRQDYGYTF. The CDR3 nucleotides are TGTGCCAGCAGACAGGACTATGGCTACACCTTC.